The sequence of this T cell receptor beta chain was determined in a study of cytomegalovirus exposure and HLA in healthy donors. The PCR was carried out with 60 Vbeta primers and 13 Jbeta primers. The method was immunoSEQ multiplex PCR; TCRdb's version includes in-frame clones alone and lacks a portion of them. This table holds about 190,000 clones, over 65% found once. J was trimmed by 4 bases and V by 4 bases; bases with no gene match: 12. This CDR3 has 17 residues. Germline loops: CDR1 SGDLS, CDR2 YYNGEE. The sample taken for sequencing was PBMCs. The sequence derives from a man aged 40-55 years in good health and CMV-seropositive. The V gene is TRBV9, the J gene TRBJ2-2; 8 positions match TRBD2. The CDR3 here is CASSPDVGLAGTGELFF. The CDR3 nucleotides are TGTGCCAGCAGCCCGGACGTTGGGCTAGCGGGCACCGGGGAGCTGTTTTTT. Supplemented by reference TRBV9 and TRBJ2-2, the full variable domain reads DSGVTQTPKHLITATGQRVTLRCSPRSGDLSVYWYQQSLDQGLQFLIQYYNGEERAKGNILERFSAQQFPDLHSELNLSSLELGDSALYFCASSPDVGLAGTGELFFGEGSRLTVL.